The rows below give T cell receptor beta chains drawn from one sample of a study of cytomegalovirus exposure and HLA in healthy donors. Using immunoSEQ multiplex PCR, the repertoire was profiled, and TCRdb retains in-frame clones only, with some absent. Of about 140,000 clones in the sample, around 73% were seen once. Sequenced material: PBMCs. These receptors all stem from a female donor in good health and CMV-seronegative. Both conserved end residues are part of each CDR3. The D gene is left open where the match is weak. Rows may omit the clone size; those that give it use once, few, many or a size class.

TRBJ2-3 once TRBV28 TRBD2 TGTGCCAGCGTCAAGATTGGGACTAGAGGGAGCACAGATACGCAGTATTTT CASVKIGTRGSTDTQYF
TRBJ1-1 - TRBV7-6 TRBD1 TGTGCCAGCAGCCAGGACAGGGGGGGGTTCACTGAAGCTTTCTTT CASSQDRGGFTEAFF
TRBJ1-4 - TRBV5-5 - TGTGCCAGCAGCTTGAGGTCGGGTGAAAAACTGTTTTTT CASSLRSGEKLFF
TRBJ2-7 - TRBV27 TRBD2 TGTGCCAGCACGACTAGCGGGAGCTACGAGCAGTACTTC CASTTSGSYEQYF
TRBJ1-1 - TRBV10-3 TRBD1 TGTGCCATCAGTGAGTTTTCACAGGGGGATGAAGCTTTCTTT CAISEFSQGDEAFF
TRBJ2-3 - TRBV28 - TGTGCCAGCAGTTTCTTTCTCACGGGGGAACGCACAGATACGCAGTATTTT CASSFFLTGERTDTQYF
TRBJ1-2 - TRBV27 - TGTGCCAGCAGTCAAGACAGTTTTTTTAACTATGGCTACACCTTC CASSQDSFFNYGYTF
TRBJ1-5 - TRBV7-9 - TGTGCCAGCAGCTTCGGTGGCAATCAGCCCCAGCATTTT CASSFGGNQPQHF
TRBJ2-1 - TRBV7-2 - TGTGCCAGCAGCTTAGCTGGACAGAGAACCTACAATGAGCAGTTCTTC CASSLAGQRTYNEQFF
TRBJ2-5 - TRBV11-1 TRBD2 TGTGCCAGCAGCTCCGGACTAGCGGGAGTTGAGGCAGAGACCCAGTACTTC CASSSGLAGVEAETQYF
TRBJ2-1 - TRBV7-8 TRBD2 TGTGCCAGCAGCCTACTAGCGGGGGGGCCACATGAGCAGTTCTTC CASSLLAGGPHEQFF
TRBJ2-7 - TRBV19 - TGTGCCAGTGGACAGACACCCTACGAGCAGTACTTC CASGQTPYEQYF
TRBJ2-6 - TRBV11-2 - TGTGCCAGCAGCTTAGTGGGGGGCTCTGGGGCCAACGTCCTGACTTTC CASSLVGGSGANVLTF
TRBJ2-5 - TRBV14 - TGTGCCAGCAGCCGGGACATACAAGAGACCCAGTACTTC CASSRDIQETQYF
TRBJ2-2 - TRBV28 TRBD2 TGTGCCAGCAGAAGAGCGGGAGCAACCGGGGAGCTGTTTTTT CASRRAGATGELFF
TRBJ2-7 - TRBV5-4 - TGTGCCAGCAGCTTGGGACAGAACTCCTACGAGCAGTACTTC CASSLGQNSYEQYF
TRBJ2-1 - TRBV2 - TGTGCCAGCAGTGTTTCAGATGAGCAGTTCTTC CASSVSDEQFF
TRBJ1-1 - TRBV9 TRBD1 TGTGCCAGCAGCCCTGGACAGGGGCAGAACACTGAAGCTTTCTTT CASSPGQGQNTEAFF
TRBJ2-7 - TRBV6-1 TRBD1 TGTGCCAGCAGTTCCGACAGGGTCCCCTACGAGCAGTACTTC CASSSDRVPYEQYF
TRBJ2-1 - TRBV19 TRBD1 TGTGCCAGTATGATCGGGACAGGGGTGTACAATGAGCAGTTCTTC CASMIGTGVYNEQFF
TRBJ2-1 - TRBV7-9 TRBD1 TGTGCCAGCAGTTCCAGTCTAGGCGGGACAGGGAAGATTCATGAGCAGTTCTTC CASSSSLGGTGKIHEQFF
TRBJ1-2 - TRBV11-2 - TGTGCCAGCAGCGGGATAATTGAGGGTTCTGGCTACACCTTC CASSGIIEGSGYTF
TRBJ1-5 - TRBV28 - TGTGCCAGCAGCCCCGTATCAAGCGGGAGTAATCAGCCCCAGCATTTT CASSPVSSGSNQPQHF
TRBJ2-6 - TRBV27 TRBD1 TGTGCCAGCAGTTATCTGACAGGGTTAGGATCTGGGGCCAACGTCCTGACTTTC CASSYLTGLGSGANVLTF
TRBJ1-1 - TRBV13 TRBD1 TGTGCCAGCAGCTTTGGGACAGAAGGTACTGAAGCTTTCTTT CASSFGTEGTEAFF
TRBJ1-5 few TRBV6-1 - TGTGCCAGCGAGATGAGGAATTTCAATCAGCCCCAGCATTTT CASEMRNFNQPQHF
TRBJ1-6 - TRBV19 - TGTGCCAGTAGTAATTCCCGGACAGCAATTAATTCACCCCTCCACTTT CASSNSRTAINSPLHF
TRBJ1-5 - TRBV19 - TGTGCCAGTAGCCCGGGTGCTCAGCCCCAGCATTTT CASSPGAQPQHF
TRBJ2-4 - TRBV2 - TGTGCCAGCAGCCAAAGGTTAGCGAGAGACAAAAACATTCAGTACTTC CASSQRLARDKNIQYF
TRBJ2-7 - TRBV28 - TGTGCCAGCAGTTTAACTAGCAGCGAGCAGTACTTC CASSLTSSEQYF
TRBJ2-5 - TRBV7-9 - TGTGCCAGCAGCTTAACCACAGGGAAAGAGACCCAGTACTTC CASSLTTGKETQYF
TRBJ1-1 - TRBV6-1 - TGTGCCAGCCGAGACCTTAACAGGGACAAAGCTTTCTTT CASRDLNRDKAFF
TRBJ2-2 once TRBV7-9 - TGTTCCAGCAGCTCGGACAGCCCGAACACCGGGGAGCTGTTTTTT CSSSSDSPNTGELFF
TRBJ1-2 - TRBV16 - TGTGCCAGCAGCCAACAGGCTAACTATGGCTACACCTTC CASSQQANYGYTF
TRBJ2-4 - TRBV5-1 - TGCGCCAGCAGCTCCCGGACAGACGACCTAGCCAAAAACATTCAGTACTTC CASSSRTDDLAKNIQYF
TRBJ1-5 once TRBV5-4 TRBD1 TGTGCCAGCAGCCTACAGGGGCTCAATCAGCCCCAGCATTTT CASSLQGLNQPQHF
TRBJ1-4 - TRBV29-1 - TGCAGCGTTGCCGCCAGGGTTGGTGAAAAACTGTTTTTT CSVAARVGEKLFF
TRBJ1-4 - TRBV27 - TGTGCCAGCATGCTCAGGGGTTACGGTGAAAAACTGTTTTTT CASMLRGYGEKLFF
TRBJ1-5 - TRBV13 - TGTGCCAGCAGCTTACACAGGTTGGGGCAGCCCCAGCATTTT CASSLHRLGQPQHF
TRBJ1-2 once TRBV6-1 - TGTGCCAGCAGTGAAACGTCGGGTTCGTCCAGTGGCTACACCTTC CASSETSGSSSGYTF
TRBJ1-3 - TRBV30 - TGTGCCTGGAGTGTACAAGTCCACTCTGGAAACACCATATATTTT CAWSVQVHSGNTIYF
TRBJ2-1 - TRBV27 - TGTGCCAGCATGCCGCGGGCCAGAAATGAGCAGTTCTTC CASMPRARNEQFF
TRBJ2-3 few TRBV30 TRBD2 TGTGCCGGGAGTGGCGGGGGGGCAGATACGCAGTATTTT CAGSGGGADTQYF
TRBJ1-5 - TRBV2 TRBD1 TGTGCCAGCAACCCGACAGGGCCTCCTCAGCCCCAGCATTTT CASNPTGPPQPQHF
TRBJ1-1 - TRBV5-1 - TGCGCCAGCAGCCGCCCGCGGGGAGAAAACACTGAAGCTTTCTTT CASSRPRGENTEAFF
TRBJ1-1 - TRBV6-5 - TGTGCCAGCAGCTTACCCGGGGGCACTGAAGCTTTCTTT CASSLPGGTEAFF
TRBJ1-1 many TRBV27 TRBD1 TGTGCCAGTACAGGGGGCGCGGACACTGAAGCTTTCTTT CASTGGADTEAFF